This T cell receptor beta chain stems from a study of T-cell memory formation after mild COVID-19. The CDR3 contains 11 residues. V lost 1 base, J lost 7 bases, and 5 bases lay in between. TCRdb reprocessed the 5' RACE reads with MiXCR, giving one entry per CDR3 protein. The table records under 50,000 distinct CDR3 sequences, roughly 27% of them present only once. This clonotype was seen only a few times. This chain uses TRBV12-3 or TRBV12-4 with TRBJ2-7; no reliable D call. The clonotype originates from a man younger than 35 who had mild COVID-19 (a few samples of this study predate the infection). Cell type and time point are not known. The sequenced material came from PBMCs or a T cell subset sorted from them (not recorded which). The CDR3, as DNA: TGTGCCAGCAGTTTAGGGGAAGAGCAGTACTTC. It is translated as CASSLGEEQYF.